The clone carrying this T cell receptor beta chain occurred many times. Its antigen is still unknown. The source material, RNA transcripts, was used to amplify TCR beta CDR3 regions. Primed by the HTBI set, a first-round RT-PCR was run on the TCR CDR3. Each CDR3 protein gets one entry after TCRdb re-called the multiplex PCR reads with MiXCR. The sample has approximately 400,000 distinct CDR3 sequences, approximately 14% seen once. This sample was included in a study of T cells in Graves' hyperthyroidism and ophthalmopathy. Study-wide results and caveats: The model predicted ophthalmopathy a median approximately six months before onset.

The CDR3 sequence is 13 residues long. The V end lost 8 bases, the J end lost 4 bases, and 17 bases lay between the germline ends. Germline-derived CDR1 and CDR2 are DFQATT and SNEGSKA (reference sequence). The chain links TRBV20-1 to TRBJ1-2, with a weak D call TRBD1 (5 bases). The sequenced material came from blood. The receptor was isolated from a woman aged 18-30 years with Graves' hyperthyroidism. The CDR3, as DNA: TGCAGTACGGACAAAGATAGGAGCTATGGCTACACCTTC. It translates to CSTDKDRSYGYTF.